A selection of T cell receptor beta chains follows, all from one sample in a study of T-cell memory formation after mild COVID-19. TCRdb reanalysed the 5' RACE reads using MiXCR and keeps one entry per CDR3 protein. The sample records 180,000 or so distinct CDR3 sequences, roughly 10% being singletons. Sequenced input: PBMCs or a T cell subset sorted from them (not recorded which). The receptors were sampled from a man younger than 35 who had mild COVID-19 (a few samples of this study predate the infection). Cell type and time point are not known. Both conserved end residues are part of each CDR3. A D gene is named only where the DNA matches it firmly. Clone size is shown for a subset of rows, as once, few, many or a class of expanded clone.

TRBV30	TRBJ2-1	few	TRBD2	TGTGCCTGGACCAAGGGACTAGGGGCAAATGAGCAGTTCTTC	CAWTKGLGANEQFF
TRBV7-7	TRBJ1-2	few	NA	TGTGCTAGCAGCTTGGATGGCCCCTATGGCTACACCTTC	CASSLDGPYGYTF
TRBV5-1	TRBJ2-3	many	NA	TGCGCCAGCAGCTCCGGGACTGCCACAGATACGCAGTATTTT	CASSSGTATDTQYF
TRBV5-4	TRBJ2-5	many	TRBD1	TGTGCCAGCAGCTCCGGACAGGGGCCGCAAGAGACCCAGTACTTC	CASSSGQGPQETQYF
TRBV2	TRBJ2-3	NA	TRBD2	TGTGCCAGCAGTGTGACTAGCGGGACAGATACGCAGTATTTT	CASSVTSGTDTQYF
TRBV2	TRBJ1-5	NA	NA	TGTGCCAGCAGTGAAAGTTTGGGAAATCAGCCCCAGCATTTT	CASSESLGNQPQHF
TRBV3-1	TRBJ2-3	few	TRBD2	TGTGCCAGCAGCCAATTCAGCGGGGTAGCGGATACGCAGTATTTT	CASSQFSGVADTQYF
TRBV4-2	TRBJ2-5	NA	TRBD1	TGTGCCAGCAGCCAAGACGGGGGACAGGGGTGGGAGACCCAGTACTTC	CASSQDGGQGWETQYF
TRBV25-1	TRBJ2-3	few	TRBD2	TGTGCCAGCAGTGGGGGACTAGCGGGCTCCCGAGGCGGTACGCAGTATTTT	CASSGGLAGSRGGTQYF
TRBV6-5	TRBJ2-3	many	NA	TGTGCCAGCAGTTCGACAGGGACTAGCACAGATACGCAGTATTTT	CASSSTGTSTDTQYF
TRBV18	TRBJ1-1	few	NA	TGTGCCAGCTCACCTATGAACACTGAAGCTTTCTTT	CASSPMNTEAFF
TRBV7-2	TRBJ2-5	few	NA	TGTGCCAGCAGCTTGAACAGGGCAGAGACCCAGTACTTC	CASSLNRAETQYF